These T cell receptor beta chains were read from a single sample in a study of cytomegalovirus exposure and HLA in healthy donors. Method: immunoSEQ multiplex PCR; TCRdb's copy keeps in-frame clones and lacks some. The table has about 120,000 clones, under 12% seen once. The sequencing sample was made of PBMCs. The source is a woman aged 18-29 years in good health and CMV-seropositive. The CDR3 runs from the conserved cysteine through the conserved F or W.

j_call	v_call	cdr3_aa
TRBJ2-7	TRBV9	CASSPRDKLYYEQYF
TRBJ1-5	TRBV6-1	CASSEGVNGRGNQPQHF
TRBJ1-1	TRBV5-1	CASSLGAITEAFF
TRBJ1-4	TRBV25-1	CASSEYPGQGEKLFF
TRBJ2-6	TRBV14	CASSHISGANVLTF
TRBJ1-2	TRBV5-1	CASSLESTGSKANYGYTF
TRBJ2-3	TRBV28	CASSPGLASTDTQYF
TRBJ2-3	TRBV6-5	CASRQSLGTDTQYF
TRBJ2-3	TRBV7-3	CASSVDSGGTDTQYF
TRBJ1-1	TRBV10-3	CAIREEQGSATEAFF
TRBJ1-5	TRBV10-3	CAISDRESQPQHF
NA	TRBV7-2	CASSLEGTSGSYEQYF
TRBJ1-1	TRBV11-3	CASSFTGADTEAFF
TRBJ2-1	TRBV20-1	CSARKQNEQFF
TRBJ2-7	TRBV6-6	CASSYARSSYEQYF
TRBJ1-4	TRBV27	CASRQGAWDEKLFF
TRBJ2-1	TRBV6-4	CASSLAVHNEQFF
TRBJ2-7	TRBV5-1	CASSLDTGTYEQYF
TRBJ2-3	TRBV25-1	CASSEYSLAGVPDTQYF
TRBJ2-7	TRBV19	CASSMSVGRPYEQYF
TRBJ2-3	TRBV6-1	CASISGGRMDTQYF
TRBJ2-7	TRBV19	CASSMGTGIAYEQYF
TRBJ2-7	TRBV4-2	CASSQDTYEQYF